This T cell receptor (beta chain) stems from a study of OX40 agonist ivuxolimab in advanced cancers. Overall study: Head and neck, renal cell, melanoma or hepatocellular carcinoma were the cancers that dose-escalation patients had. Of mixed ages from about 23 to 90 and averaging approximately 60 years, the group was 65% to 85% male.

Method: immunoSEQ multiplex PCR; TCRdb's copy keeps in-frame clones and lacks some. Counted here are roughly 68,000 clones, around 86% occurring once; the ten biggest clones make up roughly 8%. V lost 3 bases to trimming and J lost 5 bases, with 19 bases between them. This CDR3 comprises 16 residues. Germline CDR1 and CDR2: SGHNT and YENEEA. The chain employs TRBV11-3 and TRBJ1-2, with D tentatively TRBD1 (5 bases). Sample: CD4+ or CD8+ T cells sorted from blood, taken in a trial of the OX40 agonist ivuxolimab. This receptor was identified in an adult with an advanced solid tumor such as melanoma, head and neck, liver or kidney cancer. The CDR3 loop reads CASSFFDRLGAYGYTF. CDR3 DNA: TGTGCCAGCAGCTTTTTCGATAGGTTAGGGGCTTATGGCTACACCTTC.